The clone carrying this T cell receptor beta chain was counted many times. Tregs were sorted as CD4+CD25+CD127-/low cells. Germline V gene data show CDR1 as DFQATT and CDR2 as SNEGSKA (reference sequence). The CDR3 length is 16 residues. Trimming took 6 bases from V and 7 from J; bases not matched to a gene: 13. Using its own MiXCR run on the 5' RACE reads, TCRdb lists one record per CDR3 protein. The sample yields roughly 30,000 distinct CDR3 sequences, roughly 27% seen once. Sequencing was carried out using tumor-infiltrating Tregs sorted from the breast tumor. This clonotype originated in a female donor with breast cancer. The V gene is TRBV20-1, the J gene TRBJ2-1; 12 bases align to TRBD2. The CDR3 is CSAPVLTSGSWNEQFF. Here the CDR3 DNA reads TGCAGTGCGCCGGTGCTGACTAGCGGGAGTTGGAATGAGCAGTTCTTC.